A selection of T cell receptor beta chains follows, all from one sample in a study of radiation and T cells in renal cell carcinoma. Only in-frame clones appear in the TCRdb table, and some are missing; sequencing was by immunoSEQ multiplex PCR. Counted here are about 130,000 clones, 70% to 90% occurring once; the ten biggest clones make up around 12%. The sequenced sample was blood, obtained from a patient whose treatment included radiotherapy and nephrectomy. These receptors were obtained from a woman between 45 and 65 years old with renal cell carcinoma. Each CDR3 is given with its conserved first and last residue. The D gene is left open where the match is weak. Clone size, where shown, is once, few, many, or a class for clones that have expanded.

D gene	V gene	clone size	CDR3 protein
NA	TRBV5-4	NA	CASTLSGYNYGYTF
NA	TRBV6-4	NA	CASSDSFGANVLTF
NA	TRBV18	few	CASSPLPGESPLHF
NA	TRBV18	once	CASSPGGALGQPQHF
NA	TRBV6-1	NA	CASISGVNTEAFF
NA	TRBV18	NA	CASSPDRNIQYF
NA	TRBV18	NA	CASSLSRTDTGELFF
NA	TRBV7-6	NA	CASSLLSTDTQYF
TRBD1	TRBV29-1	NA	CSVRQGGNSPLHF
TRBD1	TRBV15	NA	CATSSGGQGYEQYF
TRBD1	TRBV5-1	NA	CASSLGTGTDTQYF
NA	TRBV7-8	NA	CASTPGQETQYF
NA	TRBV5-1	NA	CASTQLGTALETQYF
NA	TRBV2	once	CASKGGDNYGYTF
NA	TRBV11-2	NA	CASSLMPFYGYTF
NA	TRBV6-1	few	CASSDPGKYRDTQYF
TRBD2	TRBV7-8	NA	CASSPPASGGDQETQYF
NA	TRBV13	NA	CASSLADRGDQPQHF
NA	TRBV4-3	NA	CASSQGLSNQPQHF
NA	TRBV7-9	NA	CASSTGTSYEQYF
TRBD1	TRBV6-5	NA	CASWTGRNLNYGYTF
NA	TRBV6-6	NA	CASSYSQGGHGYTF
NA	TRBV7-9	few	CASSLGIQGIQPQHF
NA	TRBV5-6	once	CASSLKPVDEQYF
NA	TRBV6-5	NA	CASSYSKGLEKAFF
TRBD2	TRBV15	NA	CATWEAGGPDTQYF
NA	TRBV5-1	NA	CASSLEFDTQYF
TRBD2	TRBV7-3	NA	CASSTTSGDADTQYF
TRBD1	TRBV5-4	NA	CASSTKKTGENSPLHF
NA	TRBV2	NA	CASRWGAYNSPLHF
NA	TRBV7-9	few	CASSPALTANYGYTF
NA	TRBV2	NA	CASTYTEAYNEQFF
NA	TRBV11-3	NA	CASSLGDSSKGNEQYF
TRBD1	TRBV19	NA	CASTDGQGSNQPQHF
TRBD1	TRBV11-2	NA	CASSLVGTGDGYTF
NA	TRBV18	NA	CASSTAGLDTQYF
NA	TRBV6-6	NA	CASRSQVDYEQYF
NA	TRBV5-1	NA	CASSQTEGSPGELFF
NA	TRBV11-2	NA	CASSLDRGGYTEAFF
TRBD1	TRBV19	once	CASSIGPGQGSAEQFF
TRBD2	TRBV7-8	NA	CASSRGRATDTQYF